This T cell receptor beta chain was identified during a study of T cell responses to AZD1222 COVID-19 vaccine. General study points: Targets within unmutated variant regions were reportedly found for nearly half of spike-specific TCRs. Donors in the cohort were predominantly white British and more often female, and clonal diversity was possibly underestimated.

Repertoires were generated with immunoSEQ multiplex PCR, while TCRdb's copy carries only in-frame clones and drops some. The sample gives about 140,000 clones, approximately 84% of which show up once; 4.1% is in the top ten. This CDR3 is built from 16 residues. V was pared by 0 bases and J by 1 base, with 10 bases between. CDR1 and CDR2 from the germline V gene are SGHTS and YDEGEE. A note on this clone: Its antigen is unidentified.

The sample consisted of peripheral blood, taken on day 0 of AZD1222 vaccination. The sequence was obtained from an adult in good health. The chain couples TRBV5-8 to TRBJ2-2; D gene unclear. The CDR3 DNA reads as TGTGCCAGCAGCTTGGGGTCTCCCCAGAACACCGGGGAGCTGTTTTTT. Amino acids: CASSLGSPQNTGELFF.